Listed below are T cell receptor beta chains from one sample, sequenced in a study of blood T cell repertoires in COVID-19. The table came from immunoSEQ multiplex PCR; TCRdb's copy has only in-frame clones and leaves some out. The sample contains around 230,000 clones, roughly 90% of which appear only once. Input material: peripheral blood. The receptors shown here come from a man aged 55-75 years who had recovered from COVID-19. The CDR3 runs from the conserved cysteine through the conserved F or W. Each record gives: V gene, clone size, D gene, J gene, CDR3 DNA, CDR3 protein. The D gene is left open where the match is weak. The size of a clone is reported for some rows only, either as once, few or many, or as a class for expanded clones.

v_call: TRBV2; clone_size: .; d_call: .; j_call: TRBJ2-5; cdr3_nt: TGTGCCAGCACTCAGAGAGTAGCGGCGGAAAGACAAGAGACCCAGTACTTC; cdr3_aa: CASTQRVAAERQETQYF
v_call: TRBV24-1; clone_size: .; d_call: .; j_call: TRBJ2-2; cdr3_nt: TGTGCCACCAGTGACCCCGGGAACACCGGGGAGCTGTTTTTT; cdr3_aa: CATSDPGNTGELFF
v_call: TRBV5-4; clone_size: few; d_call: .; j_call: TRBJ1-6; cdr3_nt: TGTGCCAGCAGCAAAGAACAGTCACCCCTCCACTTT; cdr3_aa: CASSKEQSPLHF
v_call: TRBV5-6; clone_size: .; d_call: .; j_call: TRBJ1-1; cdr3_nt: TGTGCCAGCAGCAAGAGGTTTTCAACTGAAGCTTTCTTT; cdr3_aa: CASSKRFSTEAFF
v_call: TRBV10-3; clone_size: .; d_call: .; j_call: TRBJ2-2; cdr3_nt: TGTGCCATCAGTGAGTGGGGGCTCGGCACCGGGGAGCTGTTTTTT; cdr3_aa: CAISEWGLGTGELFF
v_call: TRBV30; clone_size: .; d_call: .; j_call: TRBJ1-5; cdr3_nt: TGTGCCTGGAGTCTAGGACAGAATCAGCCCCAGCATTTT; cdr3_aa: CAWSLGQNQPQHF
v_call: TRBV29-1; clone_size: once; d_call: .; j_call: TRBJ2-3; cdr3_nt: TGCAGCGTTGTGGTCCTAACAGATACGCAGTATTTT; cdr3_aa: CSVVVLTDTQYF
v_call: TRBV13; clone_size: .; d_call: TRBD2; j_call: TRBJ2-7; cdr3_nt: TGTGCCAGCAGCTCCCCTAGCGGGAGCTACGAGCAGTACTTC; cdr3_aa: CASSSPSGSYEQYF
v_call: TRBV5-5; clone_size: once; d_call: TRBD1; j_call: TRBJ1-4; cdr3_nt: TGTGCCAGCAGCTCGGGACAGATAAATGAAAAACTGTTTTTT; cdr3_aa: CASSSGQINEKLFF
v_call: TRBV5-1; clone_size: .; d_call: .; j_call: TRBJ1-6; cdr3_nt: TGCGCCAGCAGCTTTGACATCCCCCCACCCCTCCACTTT; cdr3_aa: CASSFDIPPPLHF
v_call: TRBV18; clone_size: once; d_call: .; j_call: TRBJ1-5; cdr3_nt: TGTGCCAGCTCACCAGGGTCGACAGCCAATCAGCCCCAGCATTTT; cdr3_aa: CASSPGSTANQPQHF
v_call: TRBV5-1; clone_size: .; d_call: .; j_call: TRBJ2-5; cdr3_nt: TGCGCCAGCAGCTTGCCGGAGTTCGGAGAGACCCAGTACTTC; cdr3_aa: CASSLPEFGETQYF
v_call: TRBV21-1; clone_size: .; d_call: .; j_call: TRBJ1-3; cdr3_nt: TGTGCCAGCAGCAAAGACCCCCGGGGTGAGAACCCCGACACCATATATTTT; cdr3_aa: CASSKDPRGENPDTIYF
v_call: TRBV6-2/TRBV6-3; clone_size: .; d_call: .; j_call: TRBJ1-5; cdr3_nt: TGTGCCAGCAGTTACGAGGGCAATCAGCCCCAGCATTTT; cdr3_aa: CASSYEGNQPQHF
v_call: TRBV24-1; clone_size: .; d_call: TRBD2; j_call: TRBJ2-5; cdr3_nt: TGTGCCACCAGTGCCGGGGGGGACCGTGGAGAGACCCAGTACTTC; cdr3_aa: CATSAGGDRGETQYF
v_call: TRBV7-2; clone_size: once; d_call: .; j_call: TRBJ2-3; cdr3_nt: TGTGCCAGCAGCCCGAGGGGCGGGACTGGGTCAGATACGCAGTATTTT; cdr3_aa: CASSPRGGTGSDTQYF
v_call: TRBV9; clone_size: .; d_call: .; j_call: TRBJ2-5; cdr3_nt: TGTGCCAGCACCGCTTCGATTGGGGGCTCTTCTCTCCCGGGAGAGACCCAGTACTTC; cdr3_aa: CASTASIGGSSLPGETQYF
v_call: TRBV18; clone_size: once; d_call: TRBD1; j_call: TRBJ1-2; cdr3_nt: TGTGCCAGCTCACCGACAGGGGAGGTTAATGGCTACACCTTC; cdr3_aa: CASSPTGEVNGYTF
v_call: TRBV25-1; clone_size: .; d_call: TRBD1; j_call: TRBJ1-2; cdr3_nt: TGTGCCAGCGGGGACCTACAGGGGTTCTATGGCTACACCTTC; cdr3_aa: CASGDLQGFYGYTF
v_call: TRBV12-5; clone_size: .; d_call: TRBD1; j_call: TRBJ1-2; cdr3_nt: TGTGCTAGTGGTTTGGTGGGACAGGGGTTCCATGGCTACACCTTC; cdr3_aa: CASGLVGQGFHGYTF
v_call: TRBV6-5; clone_size: .; d_call: .; j_call: TRBJ1-2; cdr3_nt: TGTGCCAGCAGTTACTCGAAACAGGGCTTTAGCACCTTC; cdr3_aa: CASSYSKQGFSTF
v_call: TRBV12-5; clone_size: many; d_call: .; j_call: TRBJ1-4; cdr3_nt: TGTGCTAGTGGGGGACAACTCGGTGAAAAACTGTTTTTT; cdr3_aa: CASGGQLGEKLFF
v_call: TRBV5-6; clone_size: .; d_call: .; j_call: TRBJ1-6; cdr3_nt: TGTGCCAGCAGCTTGTGGCCGAATAATTCACCCCTCCACTTT; cdr3_aa: CASSLWPNNSPLHF
v_call: TRBV30; clone_size: .; d_call: TRBD1; j_call: TRBJ1-6; cdr3_nt: TGTGCCTGGAGGGCGACAGGGAGGATTTCACCCCTCCACTTT; cdr3_aa: CAWRATGRISPLHF
v_call: TRBV9; clone_size: .; d_call: TRBD2; j_call: TRBJ2-1; cdr3_nt: TGTGCCAGCAGCGCTCGGAGGGAGGGAGGTGAGCAGTTCTTC; cdr3_aa: CASSARREGGEQFF
v_call: TRBV5-1; clone_size: .; d_call: .; j_call: TRBJ2-3; cdr3_nt: TGCGCCAGCAGCTTGGCTGCAGGGGAGGGGGATACGCAGTATTTT; cdr3_aa: CASSLAAGEGDTQYF
v_call: TRBV6-5; clone_size: .; d_call: .; j_call: TRBJ1-2; cdr3_nt: TGTGCCAGCAAGCTCTTCGGGGGTTCTTATGGCTACACCTTC; cdr3_aa: CASKLFGGSYGYTF
v_call: TRBV5-5; clone_size: .; d_call: .; j_call: TRBJ1-3; cdr3_nt: TGTGCCAGCAGCAATTACCAACAGGGTAGAAACACCATATATTTT; cdr3_aa: CASSNYQQGRNTIYF
v_call: TRBV10-3; clone_size: .; d_call: .; j_call: TRBJ1-1; cdr3_nt: TGTGCCATCAGGTCCTTAACAGGGGAAGCTTTCTTT; cdr3_aa: CAIRSLTGEAFF
v_call: TRBV6-5; clone_size: .; d_call: .; j_call: TRBJ2-5; cdr3_nt: TGTGCCAGCAGTTACCAGGGCCCACCCAAGGAGACCCAGTACTTC; cdr3_aa: CASSYQGPPKETQYF
v_call: TRBV6-5; clone_size: .; d_call: TRBD1; j_call: TRBJ2-7; cdr3_nt: TGTGCCAGCAGTCCGGACAGGGTCCTATACGAGCAGTACTTC; cdr3_aa: CASSPDRVLYEQYF